What follows describes a single T cell receptor (beta chain). This sample stems from a study of tumor-infiltrating lymphocytes in localized non-small cell lung cancer. Study-level information: Each patient gave resected tumor and non-adjacent uninvolved lung tissue.

This CDR3 is 14 amino acids long. CDR1 is MNHNY and CDR2 is SVGAGI in the germline V gene (reference sequence). V trimming: 6 bases; J trimming: 5 bases; junction bases outside the gene matches: 7. Using immunoSEQ multiplex PCR, the repertoire was profiled, and TCRdb retains in-frame clones only, with some absent. The sample records 2,500 to 3,000 clones, roughly two thirds being singletons. The sequence was obtained from a human donor with non-small cell lung cancer. Sequencing was carried out using uninvolved lung tissue not adjacent to the tumor. The V and J genes are TRBV6-6 and TRBJ2-1; 7 bases match TRBD1. CDR3 protein: CASRLQGSHNEQFF. Written as DNA, the CDR3 is TGTGCCAGCAGACTACAGGGGTCCCACAATGAGCAGTTCTTC.